Following are 17 T cell receptor beta chains from one sample sequenced in a study of cytomegalovirus exposure and HLA in healthy donors listed by TCRdb under 2017. Libraries were constructed by the immunoSEQ multiplex PCR assay. For the multiplex PCR, a mixture combining 60 forward primers for TCR Vbeta segments and 13 reverse primers for TCR Jbeta segments was used. Entries here come from immuneACCESS through TCRdb and include only in-frame sequences with V and J called. Some clones fail to appear in such tables; in the studies checked, an unresolved V gene covers under half of the shortfall, and the cause of the remainder is unknown. Across this sample there are 150,000 to 200,000 clones, with about 80% seen only once. About 1.5% of the sample is in the top ten clones. The specimen sequenced was PBMCs. These receptors all stem from a young man in good health and CMV-seronegative.

J is TRBJ2-3 and V is TRBV7-8; 11 bases map to TRBD2. V gave up 2 bases and J gave up 5 bases; unmatched junction bases: 6. The CDR3 length is 16 residues. From germline, CDR1 is SGHVS and CDR2 FQNEAQ. In nucleotides, the CDR3 is TGTGCCAGCAGCTTACTCCGGACTAGCGGGTTAGATACGCAGTATTTT. Its translation: CASSLLRTSGLDTQYF.

This CDR3 reads CASSGTSGRLYF. The DNA for the CDR3 is TGCGCCAGCAGTGGGACTAGCGGGAGGCTGTACTTC. The rearrangement links TRBV10-1 to TRBJ2-7; 14 nucleotides agree with TRBD2. In germline, CDR1 is WNHNN, CDR2 SYGVQD (reference sequence). The CDR3 loop spans 12 amino acids. The V segment lost 4 bases and the J segment 12 bases; nucleotides outside the gene matches: 2.

A single count supports this clone. CDR3 nucleotide sequence: TGCGCCAGCAGCCCCCCGGGGGGCGGCACTGAAGCTTTCTTT. Translated, it gives CASSPPGGGTEAFF. This chain joins TRBV4-3 and TRBJ1-1; possible D gene TRBD1, 6 bases. V lost 4 bases and J lost 4, with 13 bases in between. The germline gives CDR1 LGHNA, CDR2 YSLEER. The CDR3 is made up of 14 amino acids.

The sample holds a few counts of this clone. V gene TRBV7-6 combines with J gene TRBJ2-1, with D possibly being TRBD1 (5 bases). Germline CDR1 is SGHVS and CDR2 is FNYEAQ. CDR3 length equals 12 residues. V was shortened by 4 bases and J by 8 bases, with 9 bases between the two germline ends. CDR3 sequence: CASSSRDDEQFF. CDR3 sequence (DNA): TGTGCCAGCAGCTCCAGGGATGATGAGCAGTTCTTC.

The genes are TRBV27 and TRBJ1-1; maybe TRBD1 (5 bases). Trimming took 2 bases from V and 11 from J, leaving 15 bases between them. Germline V gene lookup returns CDR1 MNHEY and CDR2 SMNVEV (reference sequence). The CDR3 spans 13 residues. The CDR3 DNA is TGTGCCAGCAGTTTAGGGGGGGGGAGTCAGGCTTTCTTT. This gives the protein CASSLGGGSQAFF.

The V gene is TRBV23-1, the J gene TRBJ2-1, with 7 bases fitting TRBD2. TRBV23-1 carries the ORF label, with uncertain function. This CDR3 has 19 residues. The trim removed 0 bases at V and 5 bases at J, leaving 16 bases unmatched. CDR3 region: CASSQSAPIGGGVDNEQFF. The CDR3 DNA reads as TGCGCCAGCAGTCAATCCGCGCCTATTGGGGGAGGGGTGGACAATGAGCAGTTCTTC.

This chain joins TRBV7-9 and TRBJ2-3, with 14 bases lining up with TRBD2. With V trimmed by 5 bases and J by 4 bases, 8 bases remained unmatched. The CDR3 extends over 17 amino acids. Germline lookup yields CDR1 SEHNR and CDR2 FQNEAQ (reference sequence). CDR3 residues: CASSLGTSGRRADTQYF. CDR3 sequence (DNA): TGTGCCAGCAGCCTAGGGACTAGCGGGAGACGGGCAGATACGCAGTATTTT.

The V gene is TRBV4-1, the J gene TRBJ2-1; TRBD2 matches 7 bases. The CDR3 contains 15 residues. Germline V gene lookup returns CDR1 MGHRA and CDR2 YSYEKL. J lost 2 bases, V lost 6 bases, and 7 bases had no gene match. This CDR3 is CASRDFSGPYNEQFF. The CDR3 nucleotides read TGCGCCAGCAGAGACTTTAGCGGGCCCTACAATGAGCAGTTCTTC.

The rearrangement links TRBV29-1 to TRBJ2-2, with D tentatively TRBD1 (5 bases). V lost 4 bases and J lost 1, with 16 bases in between. Germline-derived CDR1 and CDR2 are SQVTM and ANQGSEA. This CDR3 has 16 amino acids. CDR3 sequence reads: CSVAGVEQGNTGELFF. The CDR3 nucleotides are TGCAGCGTTGCAGGCGTGGAGCAGGGGAACACCGGGGAGCTGTTTTTT.

The chain links TRBV29-1 to TRBJ2-5; the D gene is possibly TRBD2 (6 bases). This CDR3 has 13 amino acids. Trimming left V 6 bases short and J 3 bases short, with 14 bases between. CDR1 SQVTM and CDR2 ANQGSEA come from the germline V gene. The CDR3 here is CSVWDSQEETQYF. As DNA, the CDR3 is TGCAGCGTGTGGGACTCGCAGGAAGAGACCCAGTACTTC.

This clone was seen a few times. The CDR3 DNA reads as TGTGCCAGCAGTTCCCCTGCAAGGACAGCTGAAGCTTTCTTT. Translated, it gives CASSSPARTAEAFF. The rearrangement links TRBV6-5 to TRBJ1-1, with a weak D call TRBD1 (6 bases). The CDR3 contains 14 residues. Germline-derived CDR1 and CDR2 are MNHEY and SVGAGI. V was shortened by 4 bases and J by 6 bases, with 15 bases between the two germline ends.

The CDR3 loop is CASSLEGTGVMATEAFF. CDR3 DNA sequence: TGCGCCAGCAGCTTGGAAGGGACAGGGGTAATGGCCACTGAAGCTTTCTTT. The chain is built from TRBV5-1 and TRBJ1-1, with TRBD1 identical over 10 bases. The CDR3 is made up of 17 amino acids. The V gene's germline CDR1 is SGHRS and CDR2 YFSETQ. After removal of 0 bases from V and 4 bases from J, the junction contained 9 bases not matched to a gene.

This clone occurred once. The rearrangement uses TRBV27 and TRBJ2-4, with D possibly being TRBD1 (5 bases). This CDR3 comprises 14 residues. Germline CDR1 and CDR2: MNHEY and SMNVEV (reference sequence). V lost 4 bases and J 8 bases, leaving 15 bases between the germline ends. The CDR3 reads CASSWQGSSDIQYF. The CDR3 DNA reads as TGTGCCAGCAGTTGGCAGGGTAGTAGTGACATTCAGTACTTC.

V and J are TRBV4-2 and TRBJ2-3; D is uncertain. Trimming took 4 bases from V and 2 from J, leaving 7 bases between them. Looked up from germline, CDR1 is LGHNA and CDR2 is YNFKEQ. The CDR3 totals 13 residues. The CDR3 sequence is CASSPSITDTQYF. The CDR3 DNA sequence: TGTGCCAGCAGCCCTTCTATCACAGATACGCAGTATTTT.

The chain has TRBV7-8 and TRBJ2-5; 12 positions agree with TRBD2. CDR1 and CDR2 from the germline V gene are SGHVS and FQNEAQ. J lost 0 bases, V lost 5 bases, and 10 bases had no gene match. The CDR3 is 18 residues long. CDR3 sequence: CASSPRLAGDLYQETQYF. The CDR3, as DNA: TGTGCCAGCAGCCCTCGACTAGCGGGGGACCTGTACCAAGAGACCCAGTACTTC.

CDR3 sequence (DNA): TGTGCCAGCAGCGCCGGGACAAGGGGATCCTACGAGCAGTACTTC. Translation gives CASSAGTRGSYEQYF. The chain employs TRBV13 and TRBJ2-7, with D maybe TRBD1 (6 bases). Trimming removed 5 bases from V and 1 base from J, with 15 bases in between. The CDR3 runs to 15 residues. Germline CDR1 is PRHDT and CDR2 is FYEKMQ (reference sequence).

The chain joins TRBV30 to TRBJ2-4; perhaps TRBD1 as D (6 bases). Trimming took 0 bases from V and 6 from J, leaving 9 bases between them. The CDR3 loop spans 13 amino acids. Germline V gene lookup returns CDR1 GTSNPN and CDR2 SVGIG (reference sequence). DNA of the CDR3: TGTGCCTGGAGTGTAAAACAGGGAAACATTCAGTACTTC. It yields the protein CAWSVKQGNIQYF.